This TCR beta chain comes out of a study of cytomegalovirus exposure and HLA in healthy donors. Notes on the study in general: Data from an earlier analysis indicated that most TCR beta V segments were productive either about 87% or about 30% of the time. Later findings reportedly placed an Asian-associated ancestry cluster below the roughly 690-donor mean for N-insertions.

Of note for this clone: Its antigen is currently unknown.

Use of 60 Vbeta and 13 Jbeta primers characterized the PCR. Assay used: immunoSEQ multiplex PCR; TCRdb lists only in-frame clones, some missing. The sample holds around 210,000 clones, 78% seen once. Healthy bone marrow donors made up the donors. Sequenced: PBMCs. This TCR derives from a boy between 10 and 17 years old in good health and CMV-seronegative.

CDR3 coding DNA: TGTGCAAGTCGCTTTCCAAGCGATAGCAATCAGCCCCAGCATTTT. The encoded protein is CASRFPSDSNQPQHF. The chain combines TRBV12-2 with TRBJ1-5. TRBV12-2 has pseudogene status. The CDR3 runs 15 residues.